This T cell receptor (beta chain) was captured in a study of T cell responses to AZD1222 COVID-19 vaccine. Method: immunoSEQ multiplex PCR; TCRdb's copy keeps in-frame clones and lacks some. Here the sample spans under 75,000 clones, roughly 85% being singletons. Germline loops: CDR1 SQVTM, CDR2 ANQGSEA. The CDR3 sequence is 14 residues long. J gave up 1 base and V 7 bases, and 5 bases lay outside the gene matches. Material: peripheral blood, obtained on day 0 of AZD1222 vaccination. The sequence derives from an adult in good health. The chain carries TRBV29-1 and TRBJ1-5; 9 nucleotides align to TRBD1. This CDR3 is CSAWDRESNQPQHF. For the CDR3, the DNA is TGCAGCGCCTGGGACAGGGAAAGCAATCAGCCCCAGCATTTT.